One and the same sample provided the 8 T cell receptor beta chains below, sequenced in a study of T cell responses to AZD1222 COVID-19 vaccine. Libraries were prepared by immunoSEQ multiplex PCR; TCRdb keeps only in-frame clonotypes and omits some of them. The data show roughly 120,000 clones, around 89% seen once. The starting material was peripheral blood, obtained on day 0 of AZD1222 vaccination. The receptor set was obtained from an adult in good health.

The chain uses TRBV5-1 and TRBJ2-1; TRBD2 agrees at 8 bases. The CDR3 is made up of 15 amino acids. The germline CDR1 and CDR2 sequences are SGHRS and YFSETQ. V shed 3 bases and J 6 bases; nucleotides not matched to a gene: 8. The CDR3 DNA reads TGCGCCAGCAGCTACGGACTAGCAGAAAGCAATGAGCAGTTCTTC. It yields the protein CASSYGLAESNEQFF. The complete variable domain, with remaining parts taken from reference TRBV5-1 and TRBJ2-1, reads KAGVTQTPRYLIKTRGQQVTLSCSPISGHRSVSWYQQTPGQGLQFLFEYFSETQRNKGNFPGRFSGRQFSNSRSEMNVSTLELGDSALYLCASSYGLAESNEQFFGPGTRLTVL.

The gene calls are TRBV7-9 and TRBJ1-1, with TRBD1 matching 7 bases. CDR1 is SEHNR, CDR2 FQNEAQ, per germline (reference sequence). J gave up 3 bases and V 3 bases, and 4 bases lay outside the gene matches. This CDR3 has 14 amino acids. CDR3 loop: CASSFGQAYTEAFF. The DNA of the CDR3 is TGTGCCAGCAGCTTTGGACAGGCTTACACTGAAGCTTTCTTT.

The genes are TRBV13 and TRBJ1-2; TRBD1 matches 9 bases. Trimming removed 3 bases from V and 4 bases from J; junction bases left unmatched: 9. Germline-derived CDR1 and CDR2 are PRHDT and FYEKMQ (reference sequence). The length of the CDR3 is 16 residues. For the CDR3, the DNA is TGTGCCAGCAGCTTTGGAAGACAGGGGGACATCTATGGCTACACCTTC. Protein: CASSFGRQGDIYGYTF.

This clone was seen a handful of times. The CDR3 nucleotides are TGTGCCAGCAGCTTGGAGGCAGGCCATGGCTACACCTTC. Translated: CASSLEAGHGYTF. The rearrangement uses TRBV5-5 and TRBJ1-2; D gene ambiguous. Trimming took 0 bases from V and 6 from J, leaving 9 bases between them. This CDR3 is 13 amino acids long. The germline V gene has CDR1 SGHKS and CDR2 YYEKEE (reference sequence).

The J gene is TRBJ2-7, the V gene TRBV18; 8 bases line up with TRBD1. This CDR3 has 18 residues. Germline CDR1 and CDR2: KGHSH and LQKENI. With V trimmed by 2 bases and J by 1 base, 13 bases remained unmatched. The CDR3 DNA sequence: TGTGCCAGCTCACCAGATGGGACAGGAAGACTGACTTCCTACGAGCAGTACTTC. Amino acids: CASSPDGTGRLTSYEQYF.

The CDR3, as DNA: TGTGCCAGCAGTATCGGACAGTATCAGCCCCAGCATTTT. This sequence encodes CASSIGQYQPQHF. The V call is TRBV12-3 or TRBV12-4, the J call TRBJ1-5, with a weak D call TRBD1 (6 bases). V lost 5 bases to trimming and J lost 5 bases, with 10 bases between them. The CDR3 is made up of 13 amino acids.

This chain uses TRBV7-8 with TRBJ2-7; TRBD2 matches 8 bases. Germline-derived CDR1 and CDR2 are SGHVS and FQNEAQ. V lost 5 bases, J lost 4 bases, and 4 bases stayed unmatched. This CDR3 contains 13 residues. DNA of the CDR3: TGTGCCAGCAGCCCGGGACTAGGGTACGAGCAGTACTTC. Amino acids: CASSPGLGYEQYF.

This clone has just one count. The J gene is TRBJ1-1, the V gene TRBV11-3; 10 bases are shared with TRBD1. The CDR3 sequence is 15 residues long. Germline values: CDR1 SGHNT, CDR2 YENEEA. Trimming removed 5 bases from V and 3 bases from J; junction bases left unmatched: 6. CDR3 bases: TGTGCCAGCAGCATTCGACAGGGGGCATACACTGAAGCTTTCTTT. The encoded protein is CASSIRQGAYTEAFF.